Below are 11 T cell receptor beta chains sequenced from a single sample in a study of blood T cell repertoires in COVID-19. Clones were sequenced by immunoSEQ multiplex PCR, and TCRdb holds only the in-frame ones, with some missing. The sample lists approximately 30,000 clones, roughly 85% occurring once. The specimen sequenced was peripheral blood. These receptors were taken from a human donor in a cohort sampled during active COVID-19.

This chain uses TRBV19 with TRBJ1-6; TRBD1 agrees at 8 bases. J was trimmed by 14 bases and V by 5 bases; bases with no gene match: 14. Looked up from germline, CDR1 is LNHDA and CDR2 is SQIVND (reference sequence). The CDR3 has 15 residues. CDR3 protein: CASSGLTGEMRTLHF. CDR3 DNA: TGTGCCAGTAGTGGATTGACAGGGGAAATGCGCACCCTCCACTTT.

This clone was seen a single time. This chain joins TRBV4-2 and TRBJ2-7; 8 bases are a match to TRBD2. The CDR3 is 15 residues long. The junction had 7 bases not matched to a gene; V was cut back by 4 bases and J by 2 bases. In germline, CDR1 is LGHNA, CDR2 YNFKEQ. The CDR3 sequence: CASSPNSGTPYEQYF. The DNA of the CDR3 is TGTGCCAGCAGCCCGAATAGCGGGACCCCCTACGAGCAGTACTTC.

The rearrangement links TRBV30 to TRBJ2-2; TRBD2 matches at 10 bases. After removal of 2 bases from V and 4 bases from J, the junction contained 7 bases not matched to a gene. Germline V gene lookup returns CDR1 GTSNPN and CDR2 SVGIG (reference sequence). There are 16 residues in the CDR3. The CDR3 coding sequence is TGTGCCTGGAGTCTAGTAGCGGGGGGTAGCACCGGGGAGCTGTTTTTT. Translation: CAWSLVAGGSTGELFF.

The V and J genes are TRBV7-2 and TRBJ2-3, with D possibly being TRBD2 (7 bases). Trimming pared 6 bases from V and 5 bases from J, leaving 15 bases between. The CDR3 is 14 residues long. Germline V gene data show CDR1 as SGHTA and CDR2 as FQGNSA. CDR3 in DNA: TGTGCCAGCAGACCTGGGGGGGCCATAGATACGCAGTATTTT. Translating it yields CASRPGGAIDTQYF.

This clone has a single count. The V gene is TRBV24-1, the J gene TRBJ2-5; the match to TRBD2 covers 11 bases. Germline V CDR1 and CDR2: KGHDR, SFDVKD. The CDR3 covers 14 residues. Trimming removed 10 bases from V and 0 bases from J; junction bases left unmatched: 3. The CDR3 DNA follows: TGTGCCACTCCGGGACTAGCGGACCAAGAGACCCAGTACTTC. It is translated as CATPGLADQETQYF.

The chain uses TRBV5-1 and TRBJ2-3; TRBD1 matches at 8 bases. CDR1 and CDR2 from the germline V gene are SGHRS and YFSETQ. V lost 1 base and J lost 2; bases outside the gene matches: 3. There are 15 residues in the CDR3. The CDR3 nucleotides read TGCGCCAGCAGCTTGTTTCAGGGGGCCACAGATACGCAGTATTTT. Amino acids: CASSLFQGATDTQYF.

This clone was counted only a few times. The CDR3 protein is CASSGGGTNTGELFF. CDR3 bases: TGTGCCAGCAGCGGAGGGGGCACGAACACCGGGGAGCTGTTTTTT. V is TRBV4-2 and J is TRBJ2-2; D is possibly TRBD1 (7 bases). Trimming left V 5 bases short and J 0 bases short, with 10 bases between. From germline, CDR1 is LGHNA and CDR2 YNFKEQ. The CDR3 is 15 residues long.

This clone was counted a single time. The rearrangement links TRBV7-2 to TRBJ1-2; 7 nucleotides match TRBD1. V shed 4 bases, J shed 5 bases, and the junction held 4 bases outside the gene matches. CDR1 is SGHTA and CDR2 is FQGNSA in the germline V gene. This CDR3 contains 13 residues. The CDR3 here is CASSSRQGYGYTF. DNA of the CDR3: TGTGCCAGCAGCTCACGACAGGGTTATGGCTACACCTTC.

J is TRBJ1-3 and V is TRBV6-5; the D is unclear. The CDR3 spans 13 residues. Trimming took 7 bases from V and 0 from J, leaving 7 bases between them. In germline, CDR1 is MNHEY, CDR2 SVGAGI. The CDR3 DNA sequence: TGTGCCAGCACGTGGGCCTCTGGAAACACCATATATTTT. It is translated as CASTWASGNTIYF.

The V gene is TRBV7-6, the J gene TRBJ1-6; tentative D call: TRBD1 (6 bases). V was shortened by 8 bases and J by 6 bases, with 14 bases between the two germline ends. The CDR3 extends over 14 amino acids. Germline V lookup: CDR1 SGHVS, CDR2 FNYEAQ. The CDR3 bases are TGTGCCAGCGGCCCACTCAGGGGTAATTCACCCCTCCACTTT. It yields the protein CASGPLRGNSPLHF.

Worth noting for this clone: The junction does not match germline at one end; this may be a read error. This sequence joins TRBV3-1 (or the pseudogene TRBV3-2) and TRBJ1-1; D not certain. The CDR3 loop spans 12 amino acids. CDR1 LGHDT and CDR2 YNNKEL come from the germline V gene (reference sequence). CDR3 coding DNA: TGTGCCAGCAGCCAAGCCCCCCCAATCAGGATCTTT. Amino acid sequence: CASSQAPPIRIF.